A single T cell receptor beta chain is shown here with its context. This clonotype was counted a few times. It has no known antigen specificity. Qualities for individual bases were not recorded, and no much larger clone is one base off. Library prep was done by 5' RACE. The reads were generated on an Illumina HiSeq 2500. A second PCR of roughly 6 to 11 cycles was run with a J-beta primer mix and a sample-barcoded 5' primer. A unique molecular identifier was introduced onto each TCR beta cDNA molecule by a template-switch 5' adaptor carrying 12 random nucleotides. At least 2.5 million CDR3-containing paired-end reads were obtained from each sample. The Mint cDNA synthesis kit, primed by a TRBC-specific oligonucleotide, was used to synthesize first-strand cDNA from all RNA. After uracil-DNA glycosylase treatment, a first 18-cycle PCR used universal primers M1SS and BC2_uni_R on all cDNA. The authors' pipeline ran thus. For normalization, 1 million high-quality reads, each with a distinct molecular identifier, were randomly selected from each sample. Instead of being binned into consensus sequences, reads that shared molecular identifiers were thrown out. MiTCR, with a Q25 quality threshold and the strictest error-elimination algorithm, was used for CDR3 identification, clonotype clustering and error correction. Lower-bound total TCR beta diversity was estimated with a nonparametric unseen species model using Euler transformation. The public sequencing data were trimmed at Q25 with fastp and processed into clonotypes with MiXCR by TCRdb, which kept only in-frame beta chains. Entries that share a CDR3 protein sequence are merged under the most common genes and DNA. The V and J calls here are based on TCRdb, not the publication. This sample gives fewer than 900,000 distinct CDR3 sequences in total; under 40% of them show up just once. The ten largest make up 10% to 15% of the sample.

The data derive from a study of blood T cells in healthy people across ages (dated by TCRdb to about 2015). Study-wide context: In model experiments, template switching captured about one uniquely barcoded TCR beta cDNA molecule for every two T cells. Using deep sequencing normalized with unique cDNA molecular identifiers, the study measured how TCR beta repertoire diversity changes with age. Using the same blood draw, the study looked at two additional independent replicas of 1 million unique cDNA reads for two donors, one aged 18 to 30 and the other aged 80 or older. The donors were divided into four age groups: young (average roughly 17 years), middle-aged (about 40), aged (approximately 64) and long-lived (82). To avoid experimental bias, donors of different ages were randomly spread across the sequencing lanes.

The 40 or so donors, aged about 6 to 95 years, were systemically healthy Caucasian individuals from Russia. Each donor gave ten milliliters of peripheral blood, drawn into EDTA-treated Vacutainer tubes. Ficoll-Paque density-gradient centrifugation was used to isolate PBMCs, with at least 6.5 million obtained per sample. Total RNA, at least 5.5 micrograms per sample, was extracted from PBMCs with Trizol reagent. For every donor, flow cytometry on a PBMC aliquot measured the percentage of naive CD45RAhigh/CD27high T cells. Summary of the overall study and its limitations: Estimates of total diversity based on one million sequenced T cells were considered lower bounds and underestimates. There was a strong correlation between observed TCR beta diversity and the percentage of naive T cells measured by flow cytometry. Observed TCR beta diversity per million T cells fell roughly linearly with age, and a significant reduction was already apparent by age around 40. Donor CMV infection status was unknown, potentially confounding age-related changes in expanded clonotypes. The long-lived group showed more naive CD4+ T cells, fewer expanded clones and increased TCR diversity than the aged group, suggesting age selection. Conclusive comparison of naive and antigen-experienced compartments was prevented by the profiling of bulk unsorted PBMCs.

The specimen sequenced was blood. This TCR derives from a man aged 18 to 29 in good health.

The DNA reads as follows: TGTGCCAGCAGCGACCACGAGGGGGCAGGGGGCTGGTCCAACGTCCTGACTTTC. Its amino acids are CASSDHEGAGGWSNVLTF. The chain is assembled from TRBV9 and TRBJ2-6; 8 middle bases align to TRBD1. CDR1 SGDLS and CDR2 YYNGEE were looked up in the germline V gene. The cysteine opens and the phenylalanine closes a CDR3 of 18 amino acids. Of the read, only the CDR3 DNA is kept; its 54 bases are in frame from base 1. V and J are trimmed by 3 bases and 8 bases, and the gene matches miss 16 bases of the junction.